This TCR beta chain was obtained from a study of blood T cell repertoires in COVID-19. Study background: Some COVID-19 samples were acute and others convalescent; all came from the United States, Italy and Spain. PBMCs, B-cell-depleted T cells, or T cells were the source of the cDNA or gDNA that made up the material.

This CDR3 spans 14 amino acids. With V trimmed by 5 bases and J by 2 bases, 4 bases remained unmatched. The germline gives CDR1 SGDLS, CDR2 YYNGEE. The table came from immunoSEQ multiplex PCR; TCRdb's copy has only in-frame clones and leaves some out. The data hold roughly 120,000 clones, with around 87% observed a single time. This chain connects TRBV9 to TRBJ2-3; the match to TRBD1 covers 8 bases. The sequencing input was peripheral blood. The receptor's source is a woman in her seventies with acute or convalescent COVID-19. The CDR3 reads CASRGGQDTDTQYF. CDR3 coding DNA: TGTGCCAGCAGGGGGGGACAGGACACAGATACGCAGTATTTT.